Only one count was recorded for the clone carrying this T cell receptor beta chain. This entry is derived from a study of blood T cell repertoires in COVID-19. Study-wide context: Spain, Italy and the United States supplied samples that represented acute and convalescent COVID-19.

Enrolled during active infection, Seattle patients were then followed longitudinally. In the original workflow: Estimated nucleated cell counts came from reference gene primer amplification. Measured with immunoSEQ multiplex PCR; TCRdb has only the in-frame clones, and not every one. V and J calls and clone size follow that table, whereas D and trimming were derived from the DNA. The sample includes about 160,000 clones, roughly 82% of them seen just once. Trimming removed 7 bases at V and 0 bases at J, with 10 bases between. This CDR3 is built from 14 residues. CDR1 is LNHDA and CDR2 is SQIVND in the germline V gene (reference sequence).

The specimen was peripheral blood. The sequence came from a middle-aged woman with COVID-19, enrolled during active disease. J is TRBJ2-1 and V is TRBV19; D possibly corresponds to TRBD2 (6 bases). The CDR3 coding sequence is TGTGCCAGTAAGAGACTAGACTCCTACAATGAGCAGTTCTTC. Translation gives CASKRLDSYNEQFF.